A single sample gave rise to the 8 T cell receptor beta chains below, sequenced in a study of blood T cell repertoires in COVID-19. Using immunoSEQ multiplex PCR, the repertoire was profiled, and TCRdb retains in-frame clones only, with some absent. The sample yields around 240,000 clones, approximately 86% seen once. The sample taken for sequencing was peripheral blood. These receptors came from a woman aged 30 to 39 who had recovered from COVID-19.

V is TRBV3-1 (or the pseudogene TRBV3-2) and J is TRBJ2-5, with a tentative D call TRBD1 (5 bases). Trimming left V 0 bases short and J 5 bases short, with 13 bases between. CDR3 size: 15 residues. Germline CDR1 and CDR2: LGHDT and YNNKEL (reference sequence). The CDR3 region is CASSQDRLGAETQYF. The CDR3 nucleotides are TGTGCCAGCAGCCAAGATAGGCTAGGGGCGGAGACCCAGTACTTC.

This clone appeared a single time. The V and J genes are TRBV5-1 and TRBJ2-6; 7 nucleotides agree with TRBD1. Germline-derived CDR1 and CDR2 are SGHRS and YFSETQ. V was pared by 3 bases and J by 0 bases, with 9 bases of the junction left unmatched. The CDR3 consists of 18 residues. CDR3 nucleotide sequence: TGCGCCAGCAGCTACCTTACAGGGGCTTCCTCTGGGGCCAACGTCCTGACTTTC. Amino acid sequence: CASSYLTGASSGANVLTF.

The chain recombines TRBV9 with TRBJ2-3, with a possible D match to TRBD2 (7 bases). This CDR3 contains 15 residues. Trimming removed 0 bases at V and 0 bases at J, with 8 bases between. From germline, CDR1 is SGDLS and CDR2 YYNGEE. CDR3 in DNA: TGTGCCAGCAGCGTAGAGGGGGGGAGCACAGATACGCAGTATTTT. Translating it yields CASSVEGGSTDTQYF.

The V call is TRBV3-1 (or the pseudogene TRBV3-2), the J call TRBJ2-7, with D perhaps TRBD1 (6 bases). The V end lost 5 bases, the J end lost 4 bases, and 12 bases lay between the germline ends. The V gene's germline CDR1 is LGHDT and CDR2 YNNKEL (reference sequence). This CDR3 is built from 13 residues. The CDR3 coding sequence is TGTGCCAGCAGCGCAGGGGTCTTGTACGAGCAGTACTTC. Translated: CASSAGVLYEQYF.

This rearrangement joins TRBV5-1 to TRBJ2-1, with 12 nucleotides matching TRBD2. CDR1 and CDR2 from the germline V gene are SGHRS and YFSETQ. The CDR3 has 17 amino acids. V lost 3 bases to trimming and J lost 0 bases; unmatched junction nucleotides: 4. For the CDR3, the DNA is TGCGCCAGCAGCTCACTAGCGGGGGGCCTCTCCTACAATGAGCAGTTCTTC. Amino acids: CASSSLAGGLSYNEQFF.

The chain employs TRBV5-1 and TRBJ2-3, with 13 bases fitting TRBD2. Germline trimming cut 4 bases from V and 0 bases from J; bases unmatched to any gene: 5. The CDR3 has 17 amino acids. The germline V gene has CDR1 SGHRS and CDR2 YFSETQ. CDR3 amino acids: CASSAVTSGGSTDTQYF. For the CDR3, the DNA is TGCGCCAGCAGCGCGGTGACTAGCGGGGGGAGCACAGATACGCAGTATTTT.

V gene TRBV2 combines with J gene TRBJ1-1; 7 nucleotides match TRBD1. The CDR3 contains 14 residues. Germline CDR1 SNHLY, CDR2 FYNNEI. Trimming cost V 10 bases and J 6 bases; bases outside gene matches: 14. The CDR3 reads CANTGVRVVSEAFF. CDR3 nucleotides: TGTGCCAACACAGGGGTGAGGGTGGTATCTGAAGCTTTCTTT.

The J gene is TRBJ2-3, the V gene TRBV5-1, with 15 bases lining up with TRBD2. The CDR3 is 18 amino acids. Germline-derived CDR1 and CDR2 are SGHRS and YFSETQ. V was pared by 4 bases and J by 4 bases, with 10 bases of the junction left unmatched. The CDR3 here is CASSRGLAGGSLSDTQYF. CDR3 DNA sequence: TGCGCCAGCAGCAGGGGACTAGCGGGGGGCTCGTTATCAGATACGCAGTATTTT.